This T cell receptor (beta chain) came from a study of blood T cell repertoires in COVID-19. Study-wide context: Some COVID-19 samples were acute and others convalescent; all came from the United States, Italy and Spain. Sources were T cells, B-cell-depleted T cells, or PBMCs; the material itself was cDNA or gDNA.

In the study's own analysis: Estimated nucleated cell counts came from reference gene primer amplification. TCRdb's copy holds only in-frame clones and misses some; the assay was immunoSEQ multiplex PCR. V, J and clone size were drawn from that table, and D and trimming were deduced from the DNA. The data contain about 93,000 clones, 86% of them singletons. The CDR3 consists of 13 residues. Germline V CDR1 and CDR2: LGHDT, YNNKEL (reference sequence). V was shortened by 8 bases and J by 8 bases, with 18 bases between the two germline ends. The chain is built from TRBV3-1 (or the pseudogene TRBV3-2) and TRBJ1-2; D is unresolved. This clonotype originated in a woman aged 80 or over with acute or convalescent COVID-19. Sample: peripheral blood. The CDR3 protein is CASANGGVSGYTF. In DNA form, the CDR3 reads TGTGCCAGCGCAAATGGCGGGGTCAGCGGCTACACCTTC.